This T cell receptor beta chain was sequenced in a study of blood T cells in healthy people across ages (dated by TCRdb to between 2015 and 2017). A note on the overall study: Template switching captured roughly one uniquely barcoded TCR beta cDNA molecule per two T cells in model experiments. Using deep sequencing normalized with unique cDNA molecular identifiers, the study measured how TCR beta repertoire diversity changes with age. The donors were divided into four age groups: young (average approximately 16 years), middle-aged (approximately 42), aged (about 60) and long-lived (about 79). For two donors (one aged 18 to 30 and one aged 80 or older), the study analyzed two additional independent replicas of 1 million unique cDNA reads from the same blood draw. Points the paper makes about the study in general: Estimates of total diversity based on one million sequenced T cells were regarded as lower bounds and as underestimates. Observed TCR beta diversity per million T cells fell roughly linearly with age, and a significant reduction was already apparent by age about 43. Since profiling was done on bulk unsorted PBMCs, naive and antigen-experienced compartments could not be conclusively compared. Observed TCR beta diversity correlated strongly with the percentage of naive T cells measured by flow cytometry. Compared with the aged group, more naive CD4+ T cells, fewer expanded clones and increased TCR diversity were shown by the long-lived group, suggesting age selection. Because donor CMV infection status was unknown, age-related changes in expanded clonotypes were potentially confounded.

The library was made by 5' RACE. The reads were generated on an Illumina HiSeq 2500. A second roughly 6 to 12 cycle PCR used a sample-barcoded 5' primer and a J-beta primer mix. A template-switch 5' adaptor carrying 12 random nucleotides introduced a unique molecular identifier onto each TCR beta cDNA molecule. At least 2.5 million CDR3-containing paired-end reads were obtained from each sample. First-strand cDNA was synthesized from all RNA with the Mint cDNA synthesis kit, primed by a TRBC-specific oligonucleotide. After uracil-DNA glycosylase treatment, a first 18-cycle PCR used universal primers M1SS and BC2_uni_R on all cDNA. The published analysis was carried out like this. For normalization, 1 million high-quality reads were randomly selected from each sample, with every read carrying a distinct molecular identifier. Reads sharing molecular identifiers were discarded rather than binned into consensus sequences. MiTCR, with a Q25 quality threshold and the strictest error-elimination algorithm, was used for CDR3 identification, clonotype clustering and error correction. A nonparametric unseen species model with Euler transformation was used to estimate a lower bound on total TCR beta diversity. Starting from the raw public reads, TCRdb applied fastp trimming at Q25, assembled clones with MiXCR and retained in-frame beta chains. Rows matching on CDR3 protein sequence are summarized as one entry with the most common DNA and genes. The V and J calls were not made by the authors but by TCRdb's processing. The sample has around 1,000,000 distinct CDR3 sequences on record, about 23% of them singletons. The leading ten clones occupy less than 0.75% of the sample.

Donors were 39 systemically healthy Caucasian individuals from Russia aged roughly 6 to 90 years. Each donor gave approximately 9.3 milliliters of peripheral blood, collected into EDTA-treated Vacutainer tubes. Ficoll-Paque density-gradient centrifugation was used to isolate PBMCs, with at least 7 million per sample. Total RNA was extracted from PBMCs with Trizol reagent, with at least 6 micrograms obtained per sample. For every donor, flow cytometry on a PBMC aliquot measured the percentage of naive CD45RAhigh/CD27high T cells. Points on this clonotype: It has no known antigen specificity. Base-call qualities are not available, and no considerably larger clone is one nucleotide away.

Reading from cysteine to phenylalanine, the CDR3 counts 13 amino acids. The sequence is cut down to CDR3 DNA, 39 bases in frame from base 1. V sheds 2 bases and J sheds 9 bases, leaving 13 bases between their ends. The germline V gene specifies SGHTA as CDR1 and FQGNSA as CDR2. A further study also used this sample, focusing on T cells of mothers and their children. That second publication adds: Nine systemically healthy Caucasian individuals, comprising three mothers and their six children, were included as donors. cDNA synthesis used all of the extracted RNA, with 1.5 ug of RNA in each 15 ul reaction. In the second PCR, the M1S primer added sample barcodes and 2-4 random nucleotides. More than 9 million TCR beta CDR3 reads were obtained from each mother, and approximately 3 million reads were obtained from each child. TCR recombination output is similarly shaped by thymic selection in related and unrelated pairs, with a minor effect exerted by inherited differences. Related mother-child pairs always showed normalized repertoire overlap that was slightly higher than in unrelated mother-child pairs, though the difference was never significant. Persistent microchimeric T cell clones were not detected, at a sensitivity of about 100 clones per million clonotypes. Deep NGS was used in the study to compare the TCR beta repertoires of mothers and children and to look for features that separate related mother-child pairs from unrelated individuals. Mothers averaged about 37 +/- 4 years of age and children averaged around 10 +/- 4 years. Libraries were sequenced on Illumina HiSeq 2000 with 100+100 nt paired-end reads after adapter ligation with NEBNext reagents. To prevent cross-contamination, the mother and child libraries were prepared a month apart and were sequenced in separate runs. Each donor had between roughly 500,000 and 2,200,000 distinct TCR beta clonotypes identified. Naive TCR beta clonotypes were estimated from low-frequency clonotypes matched to each donor's FACS-determined naive share, without sorting.

The sequencing sample was made of blood. The chain is made from TRBV7-2 and TRBJ1-1, with no confident D gene call. This TCR was recovered from a girl between 2 and 10 years old in good health. The DNA sequence is TGTGCCAGCAGCTTAAATGGTGGCGGCCAAGCTTTCTTT. Protein translation: CASSLNGGGQAFF.